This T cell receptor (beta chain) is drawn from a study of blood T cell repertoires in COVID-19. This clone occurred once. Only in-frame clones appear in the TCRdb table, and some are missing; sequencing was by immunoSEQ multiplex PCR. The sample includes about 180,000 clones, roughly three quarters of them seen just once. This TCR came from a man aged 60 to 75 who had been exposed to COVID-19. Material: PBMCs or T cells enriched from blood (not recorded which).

CDR3 region: CASSLAGSDQETQYF. CDR3 sequence (DNA): TGCGCCAGCAGCTTGGCGGGATCAGACCAAGAGACCCAGTACTTC. The rearrangement links TRBV5-1 to TRBJ2-5; perhaps TRBD2 as D (5 bases). From germline, CDR1 is SGHRS and CDR2 YFSETQ. The CDR3 totals 15 residues. Trimming cost V 0 bases and J 0 bases, with 9 bases left between them. Using reference TRBV5-1 and TRBJ2-5 for the parts outside the CDR3, the full variable domain is KAGVTQTPRYLIKTRGQQVTLSCSPISGHRSVSWYQQTPGQGLQFLFEYFSETQRNKGNFPGRFSGRQFSNSRSEMNVSTLELGDSALYLCASSLAGSDQETQYFGPGTRLLVL.